This entry describes one T cell receptor beta chain. These data are taken from a study of blood T cell repertoires in COVID-19. The CDR3 has 15 residues. The V and J ends lost 5 bases and 5 bases, in that order; junction bases with no gene match: 8. Germline V gives CDR1 LNHDA, CDR2 SQIVND (reference sequence). Clones were read by immunoSEQ multiplex PCR, and TCRdb kept only the in-frame ones, dropping some. The sample consists of 170,000 or so clones, approximately 89% of them appearing once. Participants, about 18 to 95 years old, spanned fewer than 25 US areas. In Cohort 3, a recovered donor had either two negative PCRs, clearance, or symptom resolution.

This chain links TRBV19 with TRBJ2-5; 10 nucleotides align to TRBD1. Sequencing was performed on PBMCs or T cells enriched from blood (not recorded which). This TCR was recovered from a man aged 40-50 years who had recovered from COVID-19. The CDR3 loop is CASSEGTGVWETQYF. DNA for the CDR3: TGTGCCAGTAGTGAAGGGACAGGGGTTTGGGAGACCCAGTACTTC.